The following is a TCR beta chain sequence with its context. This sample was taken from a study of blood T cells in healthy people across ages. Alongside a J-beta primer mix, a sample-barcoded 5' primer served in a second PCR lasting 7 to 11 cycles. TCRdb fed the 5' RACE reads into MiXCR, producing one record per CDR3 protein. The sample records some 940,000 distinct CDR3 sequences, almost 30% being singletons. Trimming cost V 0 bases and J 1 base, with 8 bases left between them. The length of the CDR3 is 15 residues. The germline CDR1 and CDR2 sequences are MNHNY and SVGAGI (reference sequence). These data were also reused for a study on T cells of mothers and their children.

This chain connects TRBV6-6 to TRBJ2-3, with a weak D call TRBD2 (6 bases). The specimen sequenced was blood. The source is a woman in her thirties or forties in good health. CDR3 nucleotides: TGTGCCAGCAGTTACTCTGGAGGGGGCACAGATACGCAGTATTTT. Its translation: CASSYSGGGTDTQYF.